The subject of this entry is one TCR beta chain. A much larger clone lies one base from this, so it may be a read error. This record belongs to a study of tumor-infiltrating lymphocytes in primary liver carcinoma. Turning to the study itself: Donors had hepatocellular carcinoma or combined HCC and intrahepatic cholangiocarcinoma.

Without any cell sorting, 20-30 mg of bulk tissue yielded co-extracted RNA and DNA. Five distinct regions per tumor were sampled. The proportion of viable tumor cells exceeded 80% in every tumor sample. A constant-region primer primed TCR beta cDNA synthesis from about 490 ng of total RNA. Employing slightly modified ARM-PCR, three nested multiplex PCR rounds were run, and these gave rise to the TCR beta libraries. Running 10 cycles apiece, the first two PCR rounds relied on TRBV1-TRBV30 forward primers together with a C-beta reverse primer. TCRdb re-called the multiplex PCR reads with MiXCR, one entry per CDR3 protein. Found here are approximately 190,000 distinct CDR3 sequences, approximately 80% of them singletons; the top ten hold 15% to 20%. Germline V gives CDR1 MDHEN, CDR2 SYDVKM. CDR3 length equals 12 residues. V was shortened by 6 bases and J by 5 bases, with 10 bases between the two germline ends.

Material: tumor tissue from primary liver carcinoma. The TCR comes from a man aged 40-49 years with primary liver carcinoma and hepatitis B virus infection. The chain recombines TRBV28 with TRBJ2-5; D not certain. CDR3 region: CASRVLGETQYF. The CDR3 DNA is TGTGCCAGCAGAGTGCTGGGGGAGACCCAGTACTTC.